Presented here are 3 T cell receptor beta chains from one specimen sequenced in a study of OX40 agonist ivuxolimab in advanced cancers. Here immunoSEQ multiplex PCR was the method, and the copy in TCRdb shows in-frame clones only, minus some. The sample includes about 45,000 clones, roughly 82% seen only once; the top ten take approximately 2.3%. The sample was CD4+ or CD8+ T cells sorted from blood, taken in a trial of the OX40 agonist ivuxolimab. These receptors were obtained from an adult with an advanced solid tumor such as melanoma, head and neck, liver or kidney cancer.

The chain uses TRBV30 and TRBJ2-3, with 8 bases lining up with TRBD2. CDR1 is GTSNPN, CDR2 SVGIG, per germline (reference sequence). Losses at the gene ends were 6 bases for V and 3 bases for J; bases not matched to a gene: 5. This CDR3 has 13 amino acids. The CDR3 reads CACQPGGTDTQYF. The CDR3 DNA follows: TGTGCCTGCCAACCGGGGGGGACAGATACGCAGTATTTT.

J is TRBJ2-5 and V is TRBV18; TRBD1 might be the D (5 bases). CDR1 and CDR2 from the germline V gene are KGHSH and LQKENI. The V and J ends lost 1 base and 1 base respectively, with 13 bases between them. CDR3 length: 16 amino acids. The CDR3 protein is CASSPRVTTVQETQYF. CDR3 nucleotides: TGTGCCAGCTCACCACGGGTCACGACAGTCCAAGAGACCCAGTACTTC.

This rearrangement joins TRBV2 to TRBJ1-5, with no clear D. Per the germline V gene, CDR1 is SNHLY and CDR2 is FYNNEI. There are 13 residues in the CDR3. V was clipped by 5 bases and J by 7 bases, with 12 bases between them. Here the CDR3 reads CASSPGREQPQHF. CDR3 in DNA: TGTGCCAGCAGTCCCGGGAGGGAACAGCCCCAGCATTTT.